The T cell receptor (beta chain) described here comes from a study of memory B cells and T cells in multiple sclerosis. This table comes from immunoSEQ multiplex PCR, and its TCRdb copy is limited to in-frame clones, with some not included. This sample has 30,000 to 40,000 clones, with 86% found just once. Per germline, CDR1 SNHLY and CDR2 FYNNEI. Trimming took 1 base from V and 3 from J, leaving 9 bases between them. This CDR3 region has 15 residues. Findings and caveats of the study: Shared clonotype counts depended on differing compartment clone-set sizes and were normalized.

This clone was counted only a few times. As yet, its antigen is unknown. CFSE-dim autoproliferating and CFSE-high non-proliferating T cells from unstimulated culture were sequenced separately. Cultures began with roughly 5x10^7 CFSE-labeled PBMCs, unstimulated for 6 to 7 days, with replicate wells pooled. PBMCs were labeled with around 0.5 uM CFSE and cultured without exogenous stimuli. The specimen sequenced was PBMCs from blood kept in culture. The chain uses TRBV2 and TRBJ2-2, with no clear D. The sequence came from a human donor with multiple sclerosis. CDR3 in DNA: TGTGCCAGCAGTGAAGACAGAGTTGACACCGGGGAGCTGTTTTTT. It codes for CASSEDRVDTGELFF.